Each of the 5 T cell receptor beta chains below was sequenced from the same sample in a study of metastatic and nonmetastatic thyroid tumors (dated by TCRdb to 2020 to 2021). None of the patients had been given any treatment before thyroid surgery. The library was obtained by PCR. Data came from an Illumina HiSeq 4000. TCRdb ran its own pipeline on the public reads, namely fastp trimming at Q25 and MiXCR clone calling, and kept in-frame beta chains. The sample yields about 85,000 clones; roughly 8.6% were counted once. The leading ten clones occupy 8.8% of the sample. The sequenced sample was blood. The receptors here all came from a female donor with papillary thyroid cancer or a benign thyroid nodule (not recorded which). Some clones in this sample may be carry-over from other donors' samples.

This clone has ten or more counts. The chain links TRBV18 to TRBJ1-6; 10 bases agree with TRBD1. Trimming at V came to 3 bases and at J to 9 bases, leaving 5 bases not matched to a gene. The length of the CDR3 is 15 residues. CDR1 KGHSH and CDR2 LQKENI come from the germline V gene. CDR3 sequence reads: CASSPGTGEGSPLHF. The CDR3 DNA sequence: TGTGCCAGCTCACCCGGGACAGGGGAGGGTTCACCCCTCCACTTT.

At least ten counts were recorded for this clone. The rearrangement links TRBV7-8 to TRBJ1-1; a weak D match, TRBD1 (6 bases). Germline CDR1 is SGHVS and CDR2 is FQNEAQ. The CDR3 has 16 amino acids. V lost 5 bases and J lost 2, with 18 bases in between. In DNA, the CDR3 is TGTGCCAGCAGCCCTCGCGGGGGGGCGATAAACACTGAAGCTTTCTTT. This gives the protein CASSPRGGAINTEAFF.

The chain joins TRBV2 to TRBJ1-2; D is undetermined. The ends were cut back, 2 bases at V and 4 bases at J, with 17 bases in the middle. The CDR3 covers 16 residues. The germline V gene has CDR1 SNHLY and CDR2 FYNNEI. CDR3 sequence reads: CASSESSQPGTYGYTF. Written as DNA, the CDR3 is TGTGCCAGCAGTGAATCATCTCAACCCGGCACCTATGGCTACACCTTC.

This clone appeared a few times. The chain couples TRBV3-1 to TRBJ2-3; D call uncertain. This CDR3 contains 15 residues. Germline V gene sequence: CDR1 LGHDT, CDR2 YNNKEL (reference sequence). V was trimmed by 8 bases and J by 2 bases, leaving 17 bases between them. The CDR3 bases are TGTGCCAGCGCCCGAATTGTTTCACCCACAGATACGCAGTATTTT. Protein product: CASARIVSPTDTQYF.

The chain couples TRBV12-3 or TRBV12-4 to TRBJ2-2; unclear D gene. The CDR3 runs to 13 residues. V was clipped by 5 bases and J by 6 bases, with 10 bases between them. CDR3 sequence (DNA): TGTGCCAGCAGTCCTTTGACCTCCGGGGAGCTGTTTTTT. Translation: CASSPLTSGELFF.